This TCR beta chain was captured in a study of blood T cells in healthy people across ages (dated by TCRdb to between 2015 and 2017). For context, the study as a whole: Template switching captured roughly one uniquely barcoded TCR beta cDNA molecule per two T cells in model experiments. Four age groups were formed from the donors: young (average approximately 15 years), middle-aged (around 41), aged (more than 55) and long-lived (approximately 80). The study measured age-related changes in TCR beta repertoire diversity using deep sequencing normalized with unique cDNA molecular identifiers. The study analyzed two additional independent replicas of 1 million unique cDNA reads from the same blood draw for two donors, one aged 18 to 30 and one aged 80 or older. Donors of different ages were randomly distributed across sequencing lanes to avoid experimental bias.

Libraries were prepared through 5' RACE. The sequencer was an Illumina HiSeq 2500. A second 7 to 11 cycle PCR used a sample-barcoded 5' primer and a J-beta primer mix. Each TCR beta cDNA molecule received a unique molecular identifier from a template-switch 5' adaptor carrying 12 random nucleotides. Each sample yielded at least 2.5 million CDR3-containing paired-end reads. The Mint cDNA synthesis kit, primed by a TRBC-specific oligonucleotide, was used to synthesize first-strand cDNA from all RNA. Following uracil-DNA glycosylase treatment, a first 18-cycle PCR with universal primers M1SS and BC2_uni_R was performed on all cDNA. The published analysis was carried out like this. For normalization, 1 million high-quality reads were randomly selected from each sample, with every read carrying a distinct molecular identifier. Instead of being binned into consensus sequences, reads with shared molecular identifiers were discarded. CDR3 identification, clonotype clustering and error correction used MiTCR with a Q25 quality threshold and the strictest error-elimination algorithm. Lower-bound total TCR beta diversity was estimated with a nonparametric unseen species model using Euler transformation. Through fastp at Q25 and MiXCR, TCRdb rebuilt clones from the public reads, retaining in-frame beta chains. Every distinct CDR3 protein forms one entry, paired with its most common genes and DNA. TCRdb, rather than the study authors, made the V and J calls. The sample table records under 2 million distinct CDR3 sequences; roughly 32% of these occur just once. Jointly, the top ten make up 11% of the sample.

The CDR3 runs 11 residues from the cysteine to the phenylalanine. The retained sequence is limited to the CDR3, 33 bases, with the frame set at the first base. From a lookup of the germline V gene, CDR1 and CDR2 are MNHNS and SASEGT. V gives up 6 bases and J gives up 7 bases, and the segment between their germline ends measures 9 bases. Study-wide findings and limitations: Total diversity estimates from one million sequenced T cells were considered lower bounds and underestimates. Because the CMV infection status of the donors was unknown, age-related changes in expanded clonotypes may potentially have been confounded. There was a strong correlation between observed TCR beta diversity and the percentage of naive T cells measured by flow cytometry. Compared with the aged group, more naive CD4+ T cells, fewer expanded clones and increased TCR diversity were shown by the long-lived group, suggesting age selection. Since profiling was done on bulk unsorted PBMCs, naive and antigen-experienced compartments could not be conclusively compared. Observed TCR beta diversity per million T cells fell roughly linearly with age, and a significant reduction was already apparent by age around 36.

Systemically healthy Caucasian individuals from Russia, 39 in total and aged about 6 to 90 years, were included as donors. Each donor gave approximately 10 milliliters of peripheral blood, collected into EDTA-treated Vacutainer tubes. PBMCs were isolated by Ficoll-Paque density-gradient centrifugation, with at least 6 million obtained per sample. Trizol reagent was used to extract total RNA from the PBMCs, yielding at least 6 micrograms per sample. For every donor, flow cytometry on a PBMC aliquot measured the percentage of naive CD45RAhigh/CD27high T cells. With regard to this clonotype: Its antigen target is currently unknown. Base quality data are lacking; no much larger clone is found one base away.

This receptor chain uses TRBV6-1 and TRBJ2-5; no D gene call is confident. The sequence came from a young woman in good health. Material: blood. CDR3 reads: CASSRAWTQYF. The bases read TGTGCCAGCAGCCGAGCTTGGACCCAGTACTTC.